This T cell receptor beta chain was documented in a study of blood T cell repertoires in COVID-19. Study overall: Both acute and convalescent COVID-19 samples were obtained from the United States, Italy and Spain.

Germline-derived CDR1 and CDR2 are LNHDA and SQIVND (reference sequence). The CDR3 sequence is 10 residues long. Deletions cut 11 bases from V and 6 bases from J, with 7 bases between. Profiling relied on immunoSEQ multiplex PCR, and the TCRdb table lists in-frame clones only, not all of them. Altogether under 500,000 clones are present, around 88% being singletons, with the ten largest covering 4.3%. The sequenced material came from peripheral blood. The chain is built from TRBV19 and TRBJ2-2; D unclear. The receptor's source is a woman aged 25 to 39 with acute or convalescent COVID-19. The CDR3 here is CAGRAGELFF. The CDR3, as DNA: TGTGCCGGTCGGGCCGGGGAGCTGTTTTTT. The full variable domain, completed using reference TRBV19 and TRBJ2-2, is DGGITQSPKYLFRKEGQNVTLSCEQNLNHDAMYWYRQDPGQGLRLIYYSQIVNDFQKGDIAEGYSVSREKKESFPLTVTSAQKNPTAFYLCAGRAGELFFGEGSRLTVL.